These T cell receptor beta chains were read from a single sample in a study of shared T cell receptors in the human thymus. Measured with immunoSEQ multiplex PCR; TCRdb has only the in-frame clones, and not every one. The sample shows almost 550,000 clones, more than 75% of them seen only once. The same data also went into a second study, on human thymus T cells.

Sequenced: thymocytes. The receptors stem from a boy younger than two with a congenital heart defect. CDR3s include the opening cysteine and the closing phenylalanine or tryptophan. D genes are given only for firm matches. Part of the rows lack a size; the others show once, few, many or a class for expanded clones.

abundance: -; d_gene: -; v_gene: TRBV12-5; j_gene: TRBJ2-2; CDR3nt: TGTGCTAGTGGTTTGGTACGGGTCGGGAGTGCGACCGGGGAGCTGTTTTTT; CDR3aa: CASGLVRVGSATGELFF
abundance: -; d_gene: -; v_gene: TRBV7-9; j_gene: TRBJ2-5; CDR3nt: TGTGCCAGCAGCTCTTTGGAGGGGGGGAAGACCCAGTACTTC; CDR3aa: CASSSLEGGKTQYF
abundance: -; d_gene: TRBD2; v_gene: TRBV4-1; j_gene: TRBJ2-7; CDR3nt: TGCGCCAGCAGCCAAGAACAGGCCACTAGCGGGAGTGTCGAGCAGTACTTC; CDR3aa: CASSQEQATSGSVEQYF
abundance: few; d_gene: TRBD2; v_gene: TRBV19; j_gene: TRBJ2-1; CDR3nt: TGTGCCAGTACCACATGGGATAGCGGGAGGGTTACCACTGAGCAGTTCTTC; CDR3aa: CASTTWDSGRVTTEQFF
abundance: -; d_gene: TRBD1; v_gene: TRBV19; j_gene: TRBJ2-2; CDR3nt: TGTGCCAGTACCCCGGGACAGGGGCTTCCGGGCGGGGAGCTGTTTTTT; CDR3aa: CASTPGQGLPGGELFF
abundance: -; d_gene: -; v_gene: TRBV29-1; j_gene: TRBJ2-5; CDR3nt: TGCAGCGCCAGTAGAGGCCAAGAGACCCAGTACTTC; CDR3aa: CSASRGQETQYF
abundance: -; d_gene: TRBD1; v_gene: TRBV25-1; j_gene: TRBJ2-3; CDR3nt: TGTGCCAGCAGTGAGCGGGACAGGGTAACAGATACGCAGTATTTT; CDR3aa: CASSERDRVTDTQYF
abundance: -; d_gene: -; v_gene: TRBV4-2; j_gene: TRBJ1-5; CDR3nt: TGTGCCAGCAGCCAAGTAGTCAAGGGGCCTCAGCCCCAGCATTTT; CDR3aa: CASSQVVKGPQPQHF
abundance: -; d_gene: TRBD1; v_gene: TRBV18; j_gene: TRBJ1-5; CDR3nt: TGTGCCAGCTCGGCGGGACAGGGGACCATTCAGCCCCAGCATTTT; CDR3aa: CASSAGQGTIQPQHF
abundance: -; d_gene: TRBD1; v_gene: TRBV27; j_gene: TRBJ1-3; CDR3nt: TGTGCCAGCAGTTCGGACAGGAGCTCTGGAAACACCATATATTTT; CDR3aa: CASSSDRSSGNTIYF
abundance: -; d_gene: TRBD1; v_gene: TRBV4-3; j_gene: TRBJ1-2; CDR3nt: TGCGCCAGCAGCCGCGTTACAGGGGGCGCATTTGGCTACACCTTC; CDR3aa: CASSRVTGGAFGYTF
abundance: -; d_gene: TRBD2; v_gene: TRBV5-8; j_gene: TRBJ2-7; CDR3nt: TGTGCCAGCACCCGAAGTGCCCCAAGCGGGAGCTCCTACGAGCAGTACTTC; CDR3aa: CASTRSAPSGSSYEQYF
abundance: few; d_gene: -; v_gene: TRBV6-5; j_gene: TRBJ1-2; CDR3nt: TGTGCCAGCAGGGGAGTCTCCTATGGCTACACCTTC; CDR3aa: CASRGVSYGYTF
abundance: -; d_gene: TRBD2; v_gene: TRBV4-3; j_gene: TRBJ2-5; CDR3nt: TGCGCCAGCAGCCATAGAGCTAGCGGGAGGGCCGCGGAGACCCAGTACTTC; CDR3aa: CASSHRASGRAAETQYF
abundance: -; d_gene: -; v_gene: TRBV6-5; j_gene: TRBJ2-7; CDR3nt: TGTGCCAGCAGTTCCCCCAGCTACGAGCAGTACTTC; CDR3aa: CASSSPSYEQYF
abundance: -; d_gene: TRBD1; v_gene: TRBV29-1; j_gene: TRBJ2-7; CDR3nt: TGCAGCGTTTCTTCTGGCGGGACAGGGGGTCTGCACGAGCAGTACTTC; CDR3aa: CSVSSGGTGGLHEQYF
abundance: few; d_gene: TRBD1; v_gene: TRBV6-1; j_gene: TRBJ1-4; CDR3nt: TGTGCCAGCAGGGTTACAGGGGTTTGGGAAAAACTGTTTTTT; CDR3aa: CASRVTGVWEKLFF
abundance: -; d_gene: -; v_gene: TRBV4-2; j_gene: TRBJ1-5; CDR3nt: TGTGCCAGCAGCCAAGGACAAGAAGCCAATCAGCCCCAGCATTTT; CDR3aa: CASSQGQEANQPQHF
abundance: once; d_gene: TRBD1; v_gene: TRBV10-3; j_gene: TRBJ2-1; CDR3nt: TGTGCCATCAGTGAGGACAGGGGGGGGTTCAATGAGCAGTTCTTC; CDR3aa: CAISEDRGGFNEQFF
abundance: -; d_gene: TRBD1; v_gene: TRBV27; j_gene: TRBJ2-5; CDR3nt: TGTGCCAGCAGTCTCCAACAGGGGGCGGTGGAGACCCAGTACTTC; CDR3aa: CASSLQQGAVETQYF
abundance: -; d_gene: TRBD1; v_gene: TRBV19; j_gene: TRBJ2-1; CDR3nt: TGTGCCAGTAGTTTCGGACAGGGTTTCAATGAGCAGTTCTTC; CDR3aa: CASSFGQGFNEQFF
abundance: -; d_gene: -; v_gene: TRBV5-4; j_gene: TRBJ2-7; CDR3nt: TGTGCCAGCACCAATTCGGTACTATCTTACTCCTACGAGCAGTACTTC; CDR3aa: CASTNSVLSYSYEQYF
abundance: -; d_gene: TRBD2; v_gene: TRBV4-3; j_gene: TRBJ2-7; CDR3nt: TGCGCCAGCAGCCGCCAGAGGGCGGGAGACTCCTACGAGCAGTACTTC; CDR3aa: CASSRQRAGDSYEQYF
abundance: -; d_gene: TRBD2; v_gene: TRBV7-2; j_gene: TRBJ2-7; CDR3nt: TGTGCCAGCAGCTTATTAGGGCTAGCGGGAGCCTACGAGCAGTACTTC; CDR3aa: CASSLLGLAGAYEQYF
abundance: -; d_gene: TRBD1; v_gene: TRBV19; j_gene: TRBJ1-1; CDR3nt: TGTGCCAGTAGTCCTCGGACAGGGTCTGAAGCTTTCTTT; CDR3aa: CASSPRTGSEAFF
abundance: -; d_gene: TRBD2; v_gene: TRBV12-5; j_gene: TRBJ2-3; CDR3nt: TGTGCTAGTGGCCCGCCGGCGGGAGCCAGGGATTTT; CDR3aa: CASGPPAGARDF
abundance: -; d_gene: TRBD2; v_gene: TRBV15; j_gene: TRBJ2-4; CDR3nt: TGTGCCACCAGCAGGGCCTCCGGGGGGGTCCAACTAGCCAAAAACATTCAGTACTTC; CDR3aa: CATSRASGGVQLAKNIQYF
abundance: -; d_gene: -; v_gene: TRBV27; j_gene: TRBJ2-7; CDR3nt: TGTGCCAGCAGTTTAAAGGCAGGGGCCACCTACGAGCAGTACTTC; CDR3aa: CASSLKAGATYEQYF
abundance: few; d_gene: TRBD1; v_gene: TRBV19; j_gene: TRBJ1-3; CDR3nt: TGTGCCAGTAGGATCGGGTTCACAGGGGACGGACACACCATATATTTT; CDR3aa: CASRIGFTGDGHTIYF
abundance: -; d_gene: -; v_gene: TRBV11-1; j_gene: TRBJ1-1; CDR3nt: TGTGCCAGCAGCTTAGTTCGCAGGAACACTGAAGCTTTCTTT; CDR3aa: CASSLVRRNTEAFF
abundance: -; d_gene: -; v_gene: TRBV9; j_gene: TRBJ1-5; CDR3nt: TGTGCCAGCAGCGTAGGGGCCAATCAGCCCCAGCATTTT; CDR3aa: CASSVGANQPQHF
abundance: -; d_gene: TRBD1; v_gene: TRBV28; j_gene: TRBJ1-6; CDR3nt: TGTGCCAGCAGTTTAGGGGACAGGGCCTCTTCACCCCTCCACTTT; CDR3aa: CASSLGDRASSPLHF
abundance: -; d_gene: TRBD1; v_gene: TRBV25-1; j_gene: TRBJ2-5; CDR3nt: TGTGCCAGCAGTGGGGGACAGCAAGAGACCCAGTACTTC; CDR3aa: CASSGGQQETQYF
abundance: few; d_gene: -; v_gene: TRBV5-1; j_gene: TRBJ2-5; CDR3nt: TGCGCCAGCAGCTCCCCCCAAGCGCTTCAAGAGACCCAGTACTTC; CDR3aa: CASSSPQALQETQYF
abundance: once; d_gene: -; v_gene: TRBV25-1; j_gene: TRBJ2-5; CDR3nt: TGTGCCAGCAGTGATTCGGACCGAAAGGGGCAAGAGACCCAGTACTTC; CDR3aa: CASSDSDRKGQETQYF
abundance: -; d_gene: TRBD2; v_gene: TRBV4-3; j_gene: TRBJ2-2; CDR3nt: TGCGCCAGCAGCCAGTCCCGAGTGGCTAGCGGGAGAAGTCCTTACACCGGGGAGCTGTTTTTT; CDR3aa: CASSQSRVASGRSPYTGELFF
abundance: few; d_gene: -; v_gene: TRBV11-3; j_gene: TRBJ1-3; CDR3nt: TGTGCCAGCAGCGGGCGACACCGCAGCTCTGGAAACACCATATATTTT; CDR3aa: CASSGRHRSSGNTIYF
abundance: -; d_gene: -; v_gene: TRBV11-3; j_gene: TRBJ2-7; CDR3nt: TGTGCCAGCAGCTTAGGGGTTCCCAACACCGTGGACAGCCACTCCTACGAGCAGTACTTC; CDR3aa: CASSLGVPNTVDSHSYEQYF
abundance: -; d_gene: -; v_gene: TRBV5-5; j_gene: TRBJ2-7; CDR3nt: TGTGCCAGCAGCTTGGCCATGGGCTACTACGAGCAGTACTTC; CDR3aa: CASSLAMGYYEQYF
abundance: few; d_gene: -; v_gene: TRBV27; j_gene: TRBJ1-2; CDR3nt: TGTGCCAGCAGTCCATCGGGATTTTATGGCTACACCTTC; CDR3aa: CASSPSGFYGYTF
abundance: -; d_gene: TRBD2; v_gene: TRBV25-1; j_gene: TRBJ2-7; CDR3nt: TGTGCCAGCAGCGCCCGGACTAGCGGGAGTATCGACGAGCAGTACTTC; CDR3aa: CASSARTSGSIDEQYF
abundance: -; d_gene: -; v_gene: TRBV27; j_gene: TRBJ2-7; CDR3nt: TGTGCCAGCAGTAAAGAAGTACAGGACGAGCAGTACTTC; CDR3aa: CASSKEVQDEQYF
abundance: -; d_gene: -; v_gene: TRBV18; j_gene: TRBJ1-2; CDR3nt: TGTGCCAGCTCACCACCGACAGGCCTCTATGGCTACACCTTC; CDR3aa: CASSPPTGLYGYTF
abundance: -; d_gene: TRBD1; v_gene: TRBV19; j_gene: TRBJ2-2; CDR3nt: TGTGCCAGTCGGGCAGGGGGCACCGGGGAGCTGTTTTTT; CDR3aa: CASRAGGTGELFF